What follows is one T cell receptor beta chain and its context. Its antigen remains undetermined. The record has no base qualities; no much larger clone is one base away. This sample was taken from a study of radiotherapy plus CTLA-4 blockade in lung cancer (dated by TCRdb to the late 2010s). About the investigation overall: Objective responses occurred in roughly a sixth of enrolled patients, and less than 35% achieved disease control.

The study evaluated CTLA-4 blockade (ipilimumab) given together with focal radiation therapy in patients who had chemo-refractory metastatic non-small-cell lung cancer. Libraries were made using the immunoSEQ multiplex PCR assay. Here the immuneACCESS table is served through TCRdb, limited to in-frame sequences with V and J called. Missing clones are a known gap in these copies; in checked studies unresolved V genes cover under half, and the rest lacks a known reason. Present in this sample are some 30,000 clones, roughly three quarters of which were seen just once. The ten biggest clones cover roughly a sixth of the sample. The paper as a whole reports these results and caveats: After treatment with radiotherapy and ipilimumab, TCR clones that came from tumors expanded in the peripheral blood. Early dynamic changes in blood T cell clones, together with increased serum interferon-beta after radiation, were reported as the strongest predictors of response.

The receptor's source is a human donor with non-small cell lung cancer that progressed on radiotherapy plus ipilimumab. Sequencing was performed on peripheral blood, taken from a patient treated with radiotherapy plus ipilimumab.

The CDR3 is CASSVDPSGSYEQYF. The sequence in DNA is TGTGCCAGCAGCGTAGACCCGTCAGGTTCCTACGAGCAGTACTTC. This chain is built from TRBV9 and TRBJ2-7; confidence is insufficient to name the D gene. V loses 0 bases of germline sequence and J loses 1 base, and the interval between the two ends is 11 bases. The germline V gene encodes CDR1 SGDLS and CDR2 YYNGEE. Spanning cysteine to phenylalanine, the CDR3 consists of 15 amino acids. Here the CDR3 DNA is all that survives: 45 bases in frame from base 1.